These 15 T cell receptor beta chains came from one sample sequenced in a study of T cell responses to AZD1222 COVID-19 vaccine. The protocol was immunoSEQ multiplex PCR, while the TCRdb copy is restricted to in-frame clones and leaves out a portion. The sample comprises under 200,000 clones, more than 75% of which are singletons, and roughly 27% rests with the top ten. The sample in question was peripheral blood, obtained 28 days after the second AZD1222 dose. These receptors all stem from an adult who received the AZD1222 COVID-19 vaccine.

The gene calls are TRBV4-3 and TRBJ2-1; a weak D match, TRBD2 (5 bases). V was pared by 2 bases and J by 0 bases, with 14 bases between. CDR1 is LGHNA, CDR2 YSLEER, per germline. The CDR3 runs to 17 residues. In nucleotides, the CDR3 is TGCGCCAGCAGCCAATTCCCTTCGGCGGGCTCCTACAATGAGCAGTTCTTC. It is translated as CASSQFPSAGSYNEQFF.

The chain couples TRBV5-6 to TRBJ2-1; 11 bases agree with TRBD2. Germline values: CDR1 SGHDT, CDR2 YYEEEE. The CDR3 extends over 17 amino acids. Losses at the gene ends were 0 bases for V and 0 bases for J; bases not matched to a gene: 2. CDR3 nucleotide sequence: TGTGCCAGCAGCTTGGAAACTAGCGGGAGCTCCTACAATGAGCAGTTCTTC. It yields the protein CASSLETSGSSYNEQFF.

J is TRBJ2-2 and V is TRBV19; the D gene is possibly TRBD1 (6 bases). The CDR3 sequence is 16 residues long. Per the germline V gene, CDR1 is LNHDA and CDR2 is SQIVND (reference sequence). V was shortened by 3 bases and J by 4 bases, with 15 bases between the two germline ends. CDR3 residues: CASSMMRQVATGELFF. The CDR3 DNA follows: TGTGCCAGTAGTATGATGAGACAGGTGGCCACCGGGGAGCTGTTTTTT.

The chain links TRBV4-2 to TRBJ2-1; a possible D gene is TRBD2 (5 bases). The CDR3 is 17 residues long. The V gene lost 1 base and the J gene lost 0 bases, with 13 bases spanning the gap. Per the germline V gene, CDR1 is LGHNA and CDR2 is YNFKEQ. This CDR3 is CASSQALLSGSYNEQFF. The CDR3 bases are TGTGCCAGCAGCCAAGCCCTCCTCAGCGGCTCCTACAATGAGCAGTTCTTC.

This chain joins TRBV7-9 and TRBJ2-3; D is perhaps TRBD1 or TRBD2 (5 bases each). Germline loops: CDR1 SEHNR, CDR2 FQNEAQ (reference sequence). Trimming removed 3 bases from V and 11 bases from J, with 6 bases in between. This CDR3 is 10 amino acids long. The chain's CDR3 is CASSLGVQYF. CDR3 DNA sequence: TGTGCCAGCAGCTTGGGGGTGCAGTATTTT.

The chain couples TRBV5-1 to TRBJ2-2; D perhaps matches TRBD2 (6 bases). Germline-derived CDR1 and CDR2 are SGHRS and YFSETQ. The CDR3 is made up of 15 amino acids. V was cut by 1 base and J by 4 bases, with 11 bases left in between. CDR3 DNA: TGCGCCAGCAGCTTGAGGTCGGGAGTCACCGGGGAGCTGTTTTTT. Residues: CASSLRSGVTGELFF. The full variable domain, in which reference TRBV5-1 and TRBJ2-2 provide the parts outside the CDR3, is KAGVTQTPRYLIKTRGQQVTLSCSPISGHRSVSWYQQTPGQGLQFLFEYFSETQRNKGNFPGRFSGRQFSNSRSEMNVSTLELGDSALYLCASSLRSGVTGELFFGEGSRLTVL.

The chain carries TRBV7-2 and TRBJ2-3; D gene ambiguous. Trimming stripped 1 base from V and 4 bases from J, with 9 bases between. This CDR3 has 14 amino acids. Looked up from germline, CDR1 is SGHTA and CDR2 is FQGNSA. The CDR3 region has the DNA TGTGCCAGCAGCTTAGTGCGCCTCTCAGATACGCAGTATTTT. Translated: CASSLVRLSDTQYF.

The table lists this clone with a few counts. This rearrangement joins TRBV7-3 to TRBJ1-1, with 7 bases identical to TRBD1. V was pared by 5 bases and J by 5 bases, with 5 bases of the junction left unmatched. The CDR3 runs 13 residues. In germline, CDR1 is SGHTA, CDR2 FQGTGA. The CDR3 region has the DNA TGTGCCAGCAGCCCGACAGGGCGAACTGAAGCTTTCTTT. Translating it yields CASSPTGRTEAFF.

J is TRBJ2-1 and V is TRBV29-1, with 10 bases identical to TRBD1. Germline assignment: CDR1 SQVTM and CDR2 ANQGSEA. The J segment lost 8 bases and the V segment lost 5 bases, leaving 12 bases of the junction unmatched. This CDR3 spans 15 amino acids. DNA of the CDR3: TGCAGCGTTTCCCGACAGGGGGCTCCTGGGGATGAGCAGTTCTTC. Amino acids: CSVSRQGAPGDEQFF.

This chain links TRBV4-2 with TRBJ2-1; tentative D call: TRBD2 (6 bases). CDR3 length: 16 amino acids. V shed 0 bases and J shed 8 bases, with 17 bases lying between them. CDR1 and CDR2 from the germline V gene are LGHNA and YNFKEQ. The CDR3 nucleotides are TGTGCCAGCAGCCAAGATCGGAGCGGGTTTAGCTATGAGCAGTTCTTC. It translates to CASSQDRSGFSYEQFF.

This clone was seen a handful of times. The V gene is TRBV29-1, the J gene TRBJ2-7; TRBD2 agrees at 8 bases. This CDR3 spans 14 amino acids. Trimming cost V 1 base and J 4 bases; bases outside gene matches: 6. CDR1 is SQVTM and CDR2 is ANQGSEA in the germline V gene. CDR3 bases: TGCAGCGTTGAAGGCCAGCGGGAGCGGTACGAGCAGTACTTC. This sequence encodes CSVEGQRERYEQYF.

The chain recombines TRBV12-3 or TRBV12-4 with TRBJ2-5, with TRBD1 identical over 7 bases. The J segment lost 5 bases and the V segment lost 7 bases, leaving 7 bases of the junction unmatched. The length of the CDR3 is 13 residues. For the CDR3, the DNA is TGTGCCAGCACCCTGACAGGGAAGGAGACCCAGTACTTC. It translates to CASTLTGKETQYF.

Notes on this clone: Other nucleotide sequences in the sample specify the same CDR3. The genes are TRBV6-2 or TRBV6-3 and TRBJ2-5, with D uncertain. The V gene lost 2 bases and the J gene lost 4 bases, with 2 bases spanning the gap. Germline CDR1 and CDR2: MNHEY and SVGEGT. CDR3 length: 11 residues. The CDR3 DNA sequence: TGTGCCAGCAGTTACCCAGAGACCCAGTACTTC. As protein: CASSYPETQYF.

This rearrangement joins TRBV7-2 to TRBJ2-7, with TRBD2 matching 13 bases. Germline V gene data show CDR1 as SGHTA and CDR2 as FQGNSA. V lost 6 bases to trimming and J lost 5 bases; unmatched junction nucleotides: 7. The CDR3 is made up of 15 amino acids. CDR3 DNA: TGTGCCAGCAGTTTTTACGGGACTAGCGGGAACGAGCAGTACTTC. The encoded protein is CASSFYGTSGNEQYF. The full variable domain, its missing parts supplied by reference TRBV7-2 and TRBJ2-7, is GAGVSQSPSNKVTEKGKDVELRCDPISGHTALYWYRQSLGQGLEFLIYFQGNSAPDKSGLPSDRFSAERTGGSVSTLTIQRTQQEDSAVYLCASSFYGTSGNEQYFGPGTRLTVT.

The chain joins TRBV4-2 to TRBJ2-5, with D maybe TRBD2 (6 bases). V was trimmed by 5 bases and J by 1 base, leaving 11 bases between them. CDR3 size: 14 residues. In germline, CDR1 is LGHNA, CDR2 YNFKEQ. For the CDR3, the DNA is TGTGCCAGCAGCAGGCCTAGCGCCCAAGAGACCCAGTACTTC. It codes for CASSRPSAQETQYF.